This T cell receptor beta chain emerged from a study of regulatory T cells in long-lasting Graves disease. Study-wide background: Antithyroid drug intake by newly diagnosed Graves' patients had lasted under 3 months.

This clonotype was observed a few times. Per the germline V gene, CDR1 is SGHRS and CDR2 is YFSETQ. V shed 0 bases and J shed 2 bases, with 12 bases lying between them. The CDR3 has 15 amino acids. The sample's time point: newly diagnosed GD, antithyroid drugs for less than 3 months. PBMC RNA was the source of the TCR library. Relying on iRepertoire HTBI primers and Arm-PCR of CDR3 regions, the team built TCR beta libraries. TCRdb fed the multiplex PCR reads into MiXCR, producing one record per CDR3 protein. The sample includes hundreds of thousands of distinct CDR3 sequences, roughly a sixth of them seen just once.

The chain couples TRBV5-1 to TRBJ2-7; D is uncertain. The TCR was taken from a female donor with Graves disease. Specimen: peripheral blood mononuclear cells (PBMCs), collected at new diagnosis, from a patient treated with antithyroid drugs. DNA for the CDR3: TGCGCCAGCAGCTTGGCCGGGCGGAGTACCTACGAGCAGTACTTC. This gives the protein CASSLAGRSTYEQYF. Variable domain in full (rest from reference TRBV5-1 and TRBJ2-7): KAGVTQTPRYLIKTRGQQVTLSCSPISGHRSVSWYQQTPGQGLQFLFEYFSETQRNKGNFPGRFSGRQFSNSRSEMNVSTLELGDSALYLCASSLAGRSTYEQYFGPGTRLTVT.